The next 22 T cell receptor beta chains were all read from a single sample in a study of blood T cell repertoires in COVID-19. The method was immunoSEQ multiplex PCR; TCRdb's version includes in-frame clones alone and lacks a portion of them. Of about 140,000 clones in the sample, around 80% are singletons; the top ten hold approximately 9.9%. The specimen sequenced was peripheral blood. The receptors originated from a man aged 55 to 69 who had recovered from COVID-19.

The V gene is TRBV2, the J gene TRBJ2-5; D perhaps matches TRBD2 (5 bases). Trimming took 1 base from V and 7 from J, leaving 7 bases between them. The V gene's germline CDR1 is SNHLY and CDR2 FYNNEI. This CDR3 is 12 amino acids long. CDR3 nucleotide sequence: TGTGCCAGCAGTGAAGGAGGAGGGACCCAGTACTTC. It yields the protein CASSEGGGTQYF.

The V and J genes are TRBV9 and TRBJ2-3; D is unresolved. Trimming pared 3 bases from V and 2 bases from J, leaving 10 bases between. This CDR3 region has 14 residues. CDR1 and CDR2 (germline): SGDLS, YYNGEE. In DNA, the CDR3 is TGTGCCAGCAGCGCCGCGGTGGCCACAGATACGCAGTATTTT. It specifies CASSAAVATDTQYF.

V is TRBV4-3 and J is TRBJ2-2; TRBD2 matches at 8 bases. V was pared by 3 bases and J by 7 bases, with 25 bases of the junction left unmatched. The germline V gene has CDR1 LGHNA and CDR2 YSLEER. The CDR3 runs to 21 residues. This chain's CDR3 is CASSQRVDSWLAGERIGELFF. The CDR3 DNA follows: TGCGCCAGCAGCCAGCGCGTAGATTCGTGGCTAGCGGGTGAAAGGATCGGGGAGCTGTTTTTT.

The chain employs TRBV19 and TRBJ2-5; the match to TRBD2 covers 10 bases. Trimming removed 6 bases from V and 7 bases from J; junction bases left unmatched: 17. The germline CDR1 and CDR2 sequences are LNHDA and SQIVND (reference sequence). The CDR3 sequence is 17 residues long. In nucleotides, the CDR3 is TGTGCCAGTAGCCCCAGCCCCTCTAGCGGGAGATTAGGGACCCAGTACTTC. It yields the protein CASSPSPSSGRLGTQYF.

This clone was found many times. This rearrangement joins TRBV19 to TRBJ1-5; 7 nucleotides line up with TRBD1. Looked up from germline, CDR1 is LNHDA and CDR2 is SQIVND (reference sequence). The CDR3 totals 16 residues. After removal of 4 bases from V and 2 bases from J, the junction contained 8 bases not matched to a gene. CDR3 sequence: CASSTGHRGGNQPQHF. The DNA for the CDR3 is TGTGCCAGTAGTACCGGACACAGGGGCGGCAATCAGCCCCAGCATTTT.

This clone came up a few times. The V and J genes are TRBV27 and TRBJ1-5, with TRBD1 identical over 7 bases. J lost 7 bases, V lost 0 bases, and 9 bases had no gene match. CDR1 and CDR2 (germline): MNHEY, SMNVEV (reference sequence). This CDR3 region has 16 residues. The DNA for the CDR3 is TGTGCCAGCAGTTTATCGGCCAGGGGGTTAAGCCAGCCCCAGCATTTT. Translation: CASSLSARGLSQPQHF.

The chain carries TRBV12-3 or TRBV12-4 and TRBJ1-6; D is unresolved. The CDR3 is 12 residues long. The germline V and J ends were trimmed by 2 bases and 10 bases, with 6 bases remaining between them. In nucleotides, the CDR3 is TGTGCCAGCAGTTTAAGCCGATCACCCCTCCACTTT. This sequence encodes CASSLSRSPLHF.

The chain couples TRBV7-2 to TRBJ2-7; 7 nucleotides match TRBD1. V shed 5 bases and J 0 bases; nucleotides not matched to a gene: 7. Germline loops: CDR1 SGHTA, CDR2 FQGNSA. This CDR3 contains 15 residues. The CDR3, as DNA: TGTGCCAGCAGCCCTATTGAGGGGGCCTCCTACGAGCAGTACTTC. Translated, it gives CASSPIEGASYEQYF.

This clone was observed a handful of times. This chain links TRBV18 with TRBJ1-6; D remains unclear. The CDR3 consists of 13 residues. CDR1 and CDR2 (germline): KGHSH, LQKENI. Trimming cost V 3 bases and J 9 bases, with 9 bases left between them. As DNA, the CDR3 is TGTGCCAGCTCACCCTCGGAGATTTCACCCCTCCACTTT. It specifies CASSPSEISPLHF.

The V gene is TRBV7-2, the J gene TRBJ1-6, with TRBD1 matching 7 bases. This CDR3 comprises 16 residues. CDR1 and CDR2 (germline): SGHTA, FQGNSA. Trimming at V came to 1 base and at J to 9 bases, leaving 9 bases not matched to a gene. This chain's CDR3 is CASSLVAGTVRSPLHF. The CDR3 DNA sequence: TGTGCCAGCAGCTTAGTGGCCGGGACAGTTCGTTCACCCCTCCACTTT.

The chain carries TRBV7-2 and TRBJ2-7; 14 nucleotides align to TRBD2. Unmatched junction bases numbered 3, after V lost 5 bases and J lost 9 bases. The CDR3 has 13 amino acids. The germline CDR1 and CDR2 sequences are SGHTA and FQGNSA. CDR3 region: CASSPGTSGRQYF. DNA for the CDR3: TGTGCCAGCAGCCCAGGGACTAGCGGGAGGCAGTACTTC.

The CDR3 bases are TGTGCCAGCCTACGCGCTGAGGGAAGCAACACAGATACGCAGTATTTT. This codes for CASLRAEGSNTDTQYF. The rearrangement uses TRBV7-9 and TRBJ2-3; weak D call: TRBD2 (5 bases). Germline V gene sequence: CDR1 SEHNR, CDR2 FQNEAQ (reference sequence). The V end was cut by 8 bases, the J end by 2 bases, with 20 bases between. This CDR3 comprises 16 residues. Full variable domain (rest looked up from reference TRBV7-9 and TRBJ2-3): DTGVSQNPRHKITKRGQNVTFRCDPISEHNRLYWYRQTLGQGPEFLTYFQNEAQLEKSRLLSDRFSAERPKGSFSTLEIQRTEQGDSAMYLCASLRAEGSNTDTQYFGPGTRLTVL.

The J gene is TRBJ2-5, the V gene TRBV29-1; the match to TRBD2 covers 10 bases. CDR1 is SQVTM, CDR2 ANQGSEA, per germline. The length of the CDR3 is 14 residues. V dropped 3 bases and J dropped 5; count of bases not matched to a gene: 6. This CDR3 reads CSVDASGSGETQYF. CDR3 nucleotide sequence: TGCAGCGTTGACGCTAGCGGGAGTGGGGAGACCCAGTACTTC.

J is TRBJ1-2 and V is TRBV19, with 9 positions matching TRBD1. This CDR3 is 14 amino acids long. With 3 bases clipped from V and 4 bases from J, the junction kept 3 bases outside the gene matches. The germline V gene encodes CDR1 LNHDA and CDR2 SQIVND (reference sequence). For the CDR3, the DNA is TGTGCCAGTAGTATCGAGGGACAGGGCTATGGCTACACCTTC. Translated: CASSIEGQGYGYTF.

The chain is built from TRBV7-2 and TRBJ2-7; possibly TRBD2 for D (5 bases). The length of the CDR3 is 14 residues. Trimming took off 2 bases at V and 0 bases at J, with 8 bases between the two ends. Germline CDR1 is SGHTA and CDR2 is FQGNSA. The CDR3: CASSLRLTSYEQYF. CDR3 DNA sequence: TGTGCCAGCAGCTTACGACTAACCTCCTACGAGCAGTACTTC.

The chain links TRBV5-1 to TRBJ2-7, with D possibly TRBD2 on 7 matching bases. The CDR3 is 18 amino acids. Germline V gene lookup returns CDR1 SGHRS and CDR2 YFSETQ. Trimming left V 0 bases short and J 1 base short, with 20 bases between. CDR3 amino acids: CASSLAPNGGAFSYEQYF. The CDR3 DNA follows: TGCGCCAGCAGCTTGGCCCCGAATGGGGGGGCCTTTTCCTACGAGCAGTACTTC.

The genes are TRBV30 and TRBJ1-4; 10 nucleotides align to TRBD1. The germline V gene encodes CDR1 GTSNPN and CDR2 SVGIG (reference sequence). CDR3 length: 13 amino acids. V dropped 5 bases and J dropped 7; count of bases not matched to a gene: 4. The CDR3 sequence: CAWAGQGVEKLFF. For the CDR3, the DNA is TGTGCCTGGGCCGGACAGGGGGTTGAAAAACTGTTTTTT.

The genes are TRBV7-2 and TRBJ2-3; 8 nucleotides align to TRBD2. The CDR3 contains 15 residues. CDR1 is SGHTA and CDR2 is FQGNSA in the germline V gene. Losses at the gene ends were 3 bases for V and 6 bases for J; bases not matched to a gene: 8. In DNA form, the CDR3 reads TGTGCCAGCAGCTTTGGGTCTAGCGGGCATGATACGCAGTATTTT. This sequence encodes CASSFGSSGHDTQYF.

V and J are TRBV19 and TRBJ1-2; 12 positions agree with TRBD1. CDR1 is LNHDA and CDR2 is SQIVND in the germline V gene (reference sequence). The CDR3 sequence is 16 residues long. V lost 7 bases to trimming and J lost 8 bases; unmatched junction nucleotides: 14. In nucleotides, the CDR3 is TGTGCCAGTACCCCCATCCGTCGGGACAGGGGGCACGGCTACACCTTC. It translates to CASTPIRRDRGHGYTF.

The gene calls are TRBV5-6 and TRBJ2-5, with D possibly being TRBD1 (7 bases). Trimming left V 1 base short and J 6 bases short, with 13 bases between. Germline V gene sequence: CDR1 SGHDT, CDR2 YYEEEE. The CDR3 has 14 amino acids. Here the CDR3 reads CASSLSQGGKTQYF. In nucleotides, the CDR3 is TGTGCCAGCAGCTTGTCGCAGGGGGGAAAGACCCAGTACTTC.

The rearrangement uses TRBV10-3 and TRBJ1-5, with TRBD1 as a possible D gene (5 bases). Trimming shortened V by 0 bases and J by 3 bases, and 9 bases separated the two germline ends. Germline-derived CDR1 and CDR2 are ENHRY and SYGVKD. This CDR3 has 15 amino acids. CDR3 amino acids: CAISESVTANQPQHF. The DNA for the CDR3 is TGTGCCATCAGTGAGTCGGTGACAGCCAATCAGCCCCAGCATTTT.

The table lists this clone with a few counts. V and J are TRBV5-4 and TRBJ1-1; 12 nucleotides line up with TRBD1. Per the germline V gene, CDR1 is SGHNT and CDR2 is YYREEE (reference sequence). Losses at the gene ends were 4 bases for V and 5 bases for J; bases not matched to a gene: 9. This CDR3 has 16 amino acids. CDR3: CASSGDRGRGRTEAFF. The CDR3 DNA follows: TGTGCCAGCAGCGGGGACAGGGGGCGGGGGAGGACTGAAGCTTTCTTT.